The 27 T cell receptor beta chains below come from one sample, sequenced in a study of low-dose radiotherapy and immunotherapy resistance in tumors. Over around 19 PCR cycles, TCRs were amplified from a constant-region primer and V-primer adapter. TCRdb called the reads again in MiXCR, with one record for every CDR3 protein. The table has about 52,000 distinct CDR3 sequences, roughly a third seen once. Time point specified: after trial treatment. Documented treatment: LDRT plus nivolumab, ipilimumab, low-dose cyclophosphamide and aspirin (RACIN trial). The sample here was PBMCs, taken after low-dose radiotherapy plus immunotherapy. All receptors come from a male donor with rectosigmoid adenocarcinoma.

This clonotype was detected ten times or more. The V call is TRBV29-1, the J call TRBJ1-6, with D unresolved. The V end lost 4 bases, the J end lost 4 bases, and 8 bases lay between the germline ends. The V gene's germline CDR1 is SQVTM and CDR2 ANQGSEA. This CDR3 spans 13 amino acids. CDR3 nucleotides: TGCAGCGTTGGTGGGATTTATAATTCACCCCTCCACTTT. This encodes CSVGGIYNSPLHF.

This chain connects TRBV5-1 to TRBJ2-4; D remains ambiguous. V was trimmed by 4 bases and J by 6 bases, leaving 17 bases between them. The CDR3 length is 15 residues. The germline V gene encodes CDR1 SGHRS and CDR2 YFSETQ. For the CDR3, the DNA is TGCGCCAGCAGCCCTTTGGGCAACCCCAGAAACATTCAGTACTTC. Its translation: CASSPLGNPRNIQYF.

The genes are TRBV19 and TRBJ2-2; no definite D call. Looked up from germline, CDR1 is LNHDA and CDR2 is SQIVND (reference sequence). Trimming left V 5 bases short and J 7 bases short, with 11 bases between. The CDR3 sequence is 13 residues long. The CDR3 nucleotides read TGTGCCAGTAGTCAGTCTTTGGGCGGGGAGCTGTTTTTT. This gives the protein CASSQSLGGELFF. Full variable domain (outside the CDR3, taken from reference TRBV19 and TRBJ2-2): DGGITQSPKYLFRKEGQNVTLSCEQNLNHDAMYWYRQDPGQGLRLIYYSQIVNDFQKGDIAEGYSVSREKKESFPLTVTSAQKNPTAFYLCASSQSLGGELFFGEGSRLTVL.

This clonotype was observed at least ten times. The J gene is TRBJ2-7, the V gene TRBV28, with D perhaps TRBD1 (6 bases). Germline V gene sequence: CDR1 MDHEN, CDR2 SYDVKM. The CDR3 is made up of 13 amino acids. V dropped 7 bases and J dropped 3 bases, with 13 bases sitting between them. The CDR3 bases are TGTGCCAGCACCGGAAGAGGGGGCTACGAGCAGTACTTC. Translation: CASTGRGGYEQYF.

The rearrangement uses TRBV9 and TRBJ2-1, with a possible D match to TRBD2 (5 bases). This CDR3 has 14 residues. V dropped 0 bases and J dropped 7 bases, with 11 bases sitting between them. Germline V gives CDR1 SGDLS, CDR2 YYNGEE. CDR3 sequence: CASSVAGIGNEQFF. CDR3 coding DNA: TGTGCCAGCAGCGTAGCCGGGATAGGGAATGAGCAGTTCTTC.

The chain is built from TRBV6-2 or TRBV6-3 and TRBJ1-3, with D uncertain. The CDR3 loop spans 16 amino acids. Germline CDR1 is MNHEY and CDR2 is SVGEGT. Trimming took off 0 bases at V and 3 bases at J, with 12 bases between the two ends. CDR3: CASSYSIAGFGNTIYF. Here the CDR3 DNA reads TGTGCCAGCAGTTACTCGATAGCCGGCTTTGGAAACACCATATATTTT.

This clonotype was observed many times. The genes are TRBV7-9 and TRBJ2-3; D is perhaps TRBD1 or TRBD2 (5 bases each). V was shortened by 5 bases and J by 3 bases, with 12 bases between the two germline ends. The CDR3 spans 14 residues. Per the germline V gene, CDR1 is SEHNR and CDR2 is FQNEAQ (reference sequence). The CDR3 DNA sequence: TGTGCCAGCAGCCTATCCGGGGCGACAGATACGCAGTATTTT. Protein: CASSLSGATDTQYF.

The V call is TRBV6-5, the J call TRBJ2-7, with unresolved D. Germline CDR1 is MNHEY and CDR2 is SVGAGI. The CDR3 covers 16 residues. Trimming took off 2 bases at V and 6 bases at J, with 20 bases between the two ends. CDR3: CASSYPRHLVGLEQYF. Here the CDR3 DNA reads TGTGCCAGCAGTTACCCCAGACACCTCGTTGGTCTCGAGCAGTACTTC.

A few counts support this clonotype. V and J are TRBV20-1 and TRBJ1-1, with no clear D. The germline CDR1 and CDR2 sequences are DFQATT and SNEGSKA (reference sequence). This CDR3 comprises 13 residues. Trimming stripped 1 base from V and 1 base from J, with 7 bases between. The CDR3 sequence: CSARVEGNTEAFF. The CDR3 nucleotides are TGCAGTGCTAGAGTGGAGGGGAACACTGAAGCTTTCTTT.

This sequence joins TRBV6-2 or TRBV6-3 and TRBJ1-2; 7 bases map to TRBD1. Germline CDR1 and CDR2: MNHEY and SVGEGT. The ends lost 5 bases at V and 2 bases at J; junction bases unmatched: 14. The CDR3 length is 17 residues. The CDR3 protein is CASSRPWDSFRNYGYTF. The CDR3 DNA sequence: TGTGCCAGCAGTAGACCCTGGGACAGCTTTCGGAACTATGGCTACACCTTC.

This clonotype was recorded at least ten times. The chain links TRBV7-2 to TRBJ1-5; D unresolved. CDR3 length equals 13 residues. Trimming pared 5 bases from V and 5 bases from J, leaving 10 bases between. Germline lookup yields CDR1 SGHTA and CDR2 FQGNSA. The CDR3 nucleotides read TGTGCCAGCAGCCGCGAGGTTTATCAGCCCCAGCATTTT. The encoded protein is CASSREVYQPQHF.

This clonotype was seen repeatedly, ten times or more. J is TRBJ1-1 and V is TRBV19, with 7 bases identical to TRBD1. After removal of 7 bases from V and 1 base from J, the junction contained 6 bases not matched to a gene. CDR3 length: 14 amino acids. In germline, CDR1 is LNHDA, CDR2 SQIVND (reference sequence). As DNA, the CDR3 is TGTGCCAGTACCTGGGGGGACAGGAACACTGAAGCTTTCTTT. It specifies CASTWGDRNTEAFF.

This clonotype was picked up many times. This chain links TRBV25-1 with TRBJ2-7, with D perhaps matching TRBD2 (6 bases). The CDR3 loop spans 14 amino acids. V was clipped by 3 bases and J by 2 bases, with 11 bases between them. In germline, CDR1 is MGHDK, CDR2 SYGVNS. The CDR3 loop reads CASSDRGGPYEQYF. The CDR3, as DNA: TGTGCCAGCAGTGATAGGGGAGGTCCCTACGAGCAGTACTTC.

This clonotype was seen a few times. This sequence joins TRBV19 and TRBJ2-7; tentative D call: TRBD1 (6 bases). Germline CDR1 is LNHDA and CDR2 is SQIVND (reference sequence). This CDR3 region has 14 residues. The germline V and J ends were trimmed by 2 bases and 2 bases, with 10 bases remaining between them. CDR3 region: CASSITDRPYEQYF. CDR3 in DNA: TGTGCCAGTAGTATAACGGACAGACCCTACGAGCAGTACTTC.

The sample holds many counts of this clonotype. This chain links TRBV11-2 with TRBJ2-1; 14 bases align to TRBD2. V trimming: 3 bases; J trimming: 5 bases; junction bases outside the gene matches: 3. CDR1 SGHAT and CDR2 FQNNGV come from the germline V gene. The CDR3 loop spans 16 amino acids. This chain's CDR3 is CASSLTSGRAHNEQFF. In DNA form, the CDR3 reads TGTGCCAGCAGCTTGACTAGCGGGAGGGCCCACAATGAGCAGTTCTTC.

This clonotype was seen at least ten times. CDR3 in amino acids: CASSPGLGGDEQYF. DNA for the CDR3: TGTGCCAGCTCACCCGGACTGGGAGGGGACGAGCAGTACTTC. The rearrangement joins TRBV18 to TRBJ2-7; TRBD2 aligns across 7 bases. Germline V gene lookup returns CDR1 KGHSH and CDR2 LQKENI. The trim removed 3 bases at V and 5 bases at J, leaving 7 bases unmatched. The CDR3 spans 14 residues.

This clonotype was seen repeatedly, ten times or more. The J gene is TRBJ2-1, the V gene TRBV6-6, with D perhaps assigned TRBD1 or TRBD2 (6 bases each). The V gene lost 4 bases and the J gene lost 2 bases, with 12 bases spanning the gap. CDR1 is MNHNY, CDR2 SVGAGI, per germline (reference sequence). The CDR3 length is 15 residues. CDR3 region: CASSSGGGPYNEQFF. In DNA, the CDR3 is TGTGCCAGCAGTTCCGGGGGCGGCCCCTACAATGAGCAGTTCTTC.

Ten or more counts support this clonotype. The rearrangement joins TRBV7-9 to TRBJ2-1; perhaps TRBD1 as D (6 bases). V was trimmed by 5 bases and J by 4 bases, leaving 18 bases between them. This CDR3 spans 16 amino acids. Germline V gene lookup returns CDR1 SEHNR and CDR2 FQNEAQ (reference sequence). CDR3 sequence (DNA): TGTGCCAGCAGCCACAGGGTCAACCTAGGTTACAATGAGCAGTTCTTC. Amino acids: CASSHRVNLGYNEQFF.

The V gene is TRBV5-6, the J gene TRBJ1-2, with 9 bases lining up with TRBD1. Trimming took 3 bases from V and 4 from J; bases not matched to a gene: 1. The CDR3 sequence is 13 residues long. The germline CDR1 and CDR2 sequences are SGHDT and YYEEEE. This CDR3 reads CASSWTGAYGYTF. The CDR3 DNA sequence: TGTGCCAGCAGCTGGACAGGGGCCTATGGCTACACCTTC. The whole variable domain, remainder taken from reference TRBV5-6 and TRBJ1-2, is DAGVTQSPTHLIKTRGQQVTLRCSPKSGHDTVSWYQQALGQGPQFIFQYYEEEERQRGNFPDRFSGHQFPNYSSELNVNALLLGDSALYLCASSWTGAYGYTFGSGTRLTVV.

In regard to this clonotype: A far larger clone is a single base away, which makes a read error likely. The CDR3 loop is CASSQPRGEKNYEQYF. The CDR3 DNA follows: TGCGCCAGCAGCCAACCCCGGGGGGAGAAGAACTACGAGCAGTACTTC. V gene TRBV5-1 combines with J gene TRBJ2-7; 7 bases are a match to TRBD2. The CDR3 contains 16 residues. V shed 4 bases, J shed 3 bases, and the junction held 13 bases outside the gene matches. The germline gives CDR1 SGHRS, CDR2 YFSETQ.

The V gene is TRBV20-1, the J gene TRBJ1-1, with 8 bases identical to TRBD1. CDR3 length: 13 amino acids. Trimming cost V 5 bases and J 7 bases; bases outside gene matches: 9. CDR1 and CDR2 from the germline V gene are DFQATT and SNEGSKA (reference sequence). CDR3 DNA: TGCAGTGCTTGGATAGGACAGGGATATGAAGCTTTCTTT. It translates to CSAWIGQGYEAFF.

Worth noting for this clonotype: This likely stems from a read error, as it lies one base from a far larger clone. The V gene is TRBV3-1, the J gene TRBJ2-7, with 7 bases aligning to TRBD1. CDR1 and CDR2 (germline): LGHDT, YNNKEL (reference sequence). This CDR3 comprises 15 residues. The ends lost 6 bases at V and 7 bases at J; junction bases unmatched: 15. This chain's CDR3 is CASSRGGLSYNEQYF. DNA of the CDR3: TGTGCCAGCAGTCGAGGGGGCCTCTCCTACAATGAGCAGTACTTC.

Written as DNA, the CDR3 is TGTGCCAGCAGCAATTCTTCTAGCGGCCACAATGAGCAGTTCTTC. This translates into CASSNSSSGHNEQFF. The chain combines TRBV21-1 with TRBJ2-1; the table's TRBD2 call for D was not verified on the DNA. TRBV21-1 is a pseudogene. This CDR3 region has 15 residues.

This clonotype has a count of ten or more. The chain uses TRBV9 and TRBJ2-7; D perhaps matches TRBD2 (5 bases). V was shortened by 4 bases and J by 7 bases, with 18 bases between the two germline ends. The CDR3 has 14 residues. Germline CDR1 is SGDLS and CDR2 is YYNGEE. CDR3 in amino acids: CASSIKSGPGEQYF. CDR3 in DNA: TGTGCCAGCAGCATCAAGTCTGGCCCGGGGGAGCAGTACTTC.

This clonotype was found many times. The V and J genes are TRBV7-9 and TRBJ2-6; D possibly matches TRBD1 or TRBD2 (5 bases each). Per germline, CDR1 SEHNR and CDR2 FQNEAQ (reference sequence). The ends were cut back, 1 base at V and 0 bases at J, with 22 bases in the middle. The CDR3 runs to 21 residues. The DNA for the CDR3 is TGTGCCAGCAGCTTAGGTCTCGGGGACGGTCCCCCCTCCTCTGGGGCCAACGTCCTGACTTTC. This encodes CASSLGLGDGPPSSGANVLTF.

The chain links TRBV6-6 to TRBJ2-2, with D perhaps matching TRBD1 or TRBD2 (6 bases each). This CDR3 contains 17 residues. Germline loops: CDR1 MNHNY, CDR2 SVGAGI (reference sequence). V was trimmed by 2 bases and J by 5 bases, leaving 18 bases between them. DNA for the CDR3: TGTGCCAGCAGTTACGCCCTCGGCGTAGGGGGGACCGGGGAGCTGTTTTTT. It yields the protein CASSYALGVGGTGELFF.

This clonotype appeared a single time. The chain couples TRBV27 to TRBJ1-1; D is unresolved. This CDR3 spans 14 amino acids. Trimming left V 3 bases short and J 0 bases short, with 8 bases between. Germline V gene data show CDR1 as MNHEY and CDR2 as SMNVEV (reference sequence). The CDR3 is CASSFGQMNTEAFF. Here the CDR3 DNA reads TGTGCCAGCAGTTTTGGGCAGATGAACACTGAAGCTTTCTTT.